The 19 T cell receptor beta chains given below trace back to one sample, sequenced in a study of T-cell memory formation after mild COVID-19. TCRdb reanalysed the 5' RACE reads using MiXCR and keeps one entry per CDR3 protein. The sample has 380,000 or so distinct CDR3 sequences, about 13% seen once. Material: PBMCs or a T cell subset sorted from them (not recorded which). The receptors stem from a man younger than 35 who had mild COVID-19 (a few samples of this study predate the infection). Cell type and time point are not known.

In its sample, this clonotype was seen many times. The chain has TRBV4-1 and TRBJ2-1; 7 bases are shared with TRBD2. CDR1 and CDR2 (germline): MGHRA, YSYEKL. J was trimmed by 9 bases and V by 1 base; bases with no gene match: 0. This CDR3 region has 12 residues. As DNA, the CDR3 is TGCGCCAGCAGCCAAGGGGGGGGTGAGCAGTTCTTC. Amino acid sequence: CASSQGGGEQFF.

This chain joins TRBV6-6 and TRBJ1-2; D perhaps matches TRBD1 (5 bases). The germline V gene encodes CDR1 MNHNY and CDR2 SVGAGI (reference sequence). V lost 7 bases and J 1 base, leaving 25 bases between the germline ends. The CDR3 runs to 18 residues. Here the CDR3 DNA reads TGTGCCAGCACCAGGGAGTTGGGGATGATCTTCGTTAACTATGGCTACACCTTC. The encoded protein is CASTRELGMIFVNYGYTF.

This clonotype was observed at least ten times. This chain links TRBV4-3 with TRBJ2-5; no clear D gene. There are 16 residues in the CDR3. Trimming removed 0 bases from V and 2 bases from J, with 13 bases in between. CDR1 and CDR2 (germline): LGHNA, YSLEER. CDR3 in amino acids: CASSQEWTTGQETQYF. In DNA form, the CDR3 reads TGCGCCAGCAGCCAAGAATGGACCACTGGGCAAGAGACCCAGTACTTC.

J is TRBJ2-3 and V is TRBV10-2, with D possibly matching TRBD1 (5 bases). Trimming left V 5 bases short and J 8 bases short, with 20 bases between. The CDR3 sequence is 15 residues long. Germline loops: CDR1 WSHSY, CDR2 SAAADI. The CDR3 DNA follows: TGCGCCAGCAGTCCGGCCCGGTGGCAGGGTGGTACGCAGTATTTT. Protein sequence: CASSPARWQGGTQYF.

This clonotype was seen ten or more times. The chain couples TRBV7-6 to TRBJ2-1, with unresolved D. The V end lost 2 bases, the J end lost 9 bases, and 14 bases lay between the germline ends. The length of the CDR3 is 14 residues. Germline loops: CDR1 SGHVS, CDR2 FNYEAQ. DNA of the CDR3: TGTGCCAGCAGCTTATCGGGTAGGGCAAGTGAGCAGTTCTTC. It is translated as CASSLSGRASEQFF.

CDR3 bases: TGCAGTGCTGGGCCCGGGGACGACACAGATACGCAGTATTTT. Translation: CSAGPGDDTDTQYF. The rearrangement uses TRBV20-1 and TRBJ2-3; D assignment may be TRBD1 or TRBD2 (5 bases each). Germline-derived CDR1 and CDR2 are DFQATT and SNEGSKA (reference sequence). V was trimmed by 5 bases and J by 2 bases, leaving 14 bases between them. The CDR3 spans 14 residues.

Here the CDR3 reads CASSPVGAGGGNEQFF. The CDR3 DNA reads TGTGCCAGCAGCCCCGTCGGAGCGGGGGGAGGGAATGAGCAGTTCTTC. V usage is TRBV6-2 or TRBV6-3 and J usage is TRBJ2-1; TRBD2 matches 9 bases. The length of the CDR3 is 16 residues. Germline CDR1 reads MNHEY; CDR2 reads SVGEGT. V shed 6 bases, J shed 7 bases, and the junction held 13 bases outside the gene matches.

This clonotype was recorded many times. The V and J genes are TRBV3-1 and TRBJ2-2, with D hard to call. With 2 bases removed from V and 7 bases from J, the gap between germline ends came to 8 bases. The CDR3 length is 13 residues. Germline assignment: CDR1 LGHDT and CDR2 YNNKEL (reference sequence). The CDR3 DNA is TGTGCCAGCAGCCAATCCTTTAACGGGGAGCTGTTTTTT. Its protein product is CASSQSFNGELFF.

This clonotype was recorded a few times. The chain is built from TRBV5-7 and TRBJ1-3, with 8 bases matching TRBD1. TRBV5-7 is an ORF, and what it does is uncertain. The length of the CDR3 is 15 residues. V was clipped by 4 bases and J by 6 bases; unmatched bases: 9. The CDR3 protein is CASSTPTGEENTIYF. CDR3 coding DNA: TGTGCCAGCAGCACCCCGACAGGGGAGGAAAACACCATATATTTT.

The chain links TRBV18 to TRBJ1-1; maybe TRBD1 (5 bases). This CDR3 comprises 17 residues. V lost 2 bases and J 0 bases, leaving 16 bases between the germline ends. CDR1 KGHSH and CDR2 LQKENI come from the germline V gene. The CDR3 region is CASSPIQGLVMNTEAFF. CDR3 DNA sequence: TGTGCCAGCTCACCAATCCAGGGTCTAGTTATGAACACTGAAGCTTTCTTT.

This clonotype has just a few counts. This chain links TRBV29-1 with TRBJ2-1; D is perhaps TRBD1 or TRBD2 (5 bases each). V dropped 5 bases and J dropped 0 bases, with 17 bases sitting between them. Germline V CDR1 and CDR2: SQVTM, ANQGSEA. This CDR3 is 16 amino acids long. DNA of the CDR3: TGCAGCGTTACAGGCCCCTTCGGGAACTCCTACAATGAGCAGTTCTTC. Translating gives CSVTGPFGNSYNEQFF.

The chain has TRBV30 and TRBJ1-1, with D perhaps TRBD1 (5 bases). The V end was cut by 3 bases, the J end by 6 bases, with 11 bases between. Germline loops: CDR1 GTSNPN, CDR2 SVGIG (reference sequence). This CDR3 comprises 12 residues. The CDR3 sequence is CAWSGQGPEAFF. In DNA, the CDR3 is TGTGCCTGGAGCGGTCAGGGACCTGAAGCTTTCTTT.

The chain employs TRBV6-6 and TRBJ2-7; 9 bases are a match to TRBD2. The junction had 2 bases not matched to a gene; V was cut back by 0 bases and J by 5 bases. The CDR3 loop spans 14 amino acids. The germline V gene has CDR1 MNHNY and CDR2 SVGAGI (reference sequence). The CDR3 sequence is CASSYSGGGDEQYF. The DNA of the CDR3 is TGTGCCAGCAGTTACTCGGGCGGGGGGGACGAGCAGTACTTC.

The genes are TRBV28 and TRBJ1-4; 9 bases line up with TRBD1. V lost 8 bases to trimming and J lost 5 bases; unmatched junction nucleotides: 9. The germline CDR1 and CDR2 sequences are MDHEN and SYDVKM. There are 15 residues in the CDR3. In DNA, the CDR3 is TGTGCCAGCCAAGAAGTGGGGACAGGGAATGAAAAACTGTTTTTT. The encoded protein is CASQEVGTGNEKLFF. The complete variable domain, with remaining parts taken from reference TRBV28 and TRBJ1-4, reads DVKVTQSSRYLVKRTGEKVFLECVQDMDHENMFWYRQDPGLGLRLIYFSYDVKMKEKGDIPEGYSVSREKKERFSLILESASTNQTSMYLCASQEVGTGNEKLFFGSGTQLSVL.

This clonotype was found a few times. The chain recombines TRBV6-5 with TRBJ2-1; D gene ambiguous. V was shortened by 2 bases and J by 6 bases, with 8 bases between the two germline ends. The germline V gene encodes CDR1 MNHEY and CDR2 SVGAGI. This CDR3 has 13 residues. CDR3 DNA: TGTGCCAGCAGTTACGGTCGAGTCAATGAGCAGTTCTTC. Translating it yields CASSYGRVNEQFF.

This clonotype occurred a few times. CDR3 residues: CAWSSGQETQYF. The DNA of the CDR3 is TGTGCCTGGAGTTCAGGGCAAGAGACCCAGTACTTC. The chain links TRBV30 to TRBJ2-5; tentative D call: TRBD1 (5 bases). Trimming left V 2 bases short and J 2 bases short, with 6 bases between. The CDR3 has 12 amino acids. Germline CDR1 is GTSNPN and CDR2 is SVGIG (reference sequence).

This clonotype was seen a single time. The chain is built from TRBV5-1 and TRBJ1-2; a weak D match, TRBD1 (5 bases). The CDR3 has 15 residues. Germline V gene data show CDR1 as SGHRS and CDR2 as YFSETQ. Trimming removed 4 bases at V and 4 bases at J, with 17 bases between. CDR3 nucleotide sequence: TGCGCCAGCAGCAGCGGGACGGCGAACGGCTATGGCTACACCTTC. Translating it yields CASSSGTANGYGYTF.

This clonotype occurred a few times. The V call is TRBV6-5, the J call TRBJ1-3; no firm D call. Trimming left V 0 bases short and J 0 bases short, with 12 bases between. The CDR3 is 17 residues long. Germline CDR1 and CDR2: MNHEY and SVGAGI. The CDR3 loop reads CASSYSARALSGNTIYF. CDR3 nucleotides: TGTGCCAGCAGTTACTCGGCGAGGGCCCTCTCTGGAAACACCATATATTTT.

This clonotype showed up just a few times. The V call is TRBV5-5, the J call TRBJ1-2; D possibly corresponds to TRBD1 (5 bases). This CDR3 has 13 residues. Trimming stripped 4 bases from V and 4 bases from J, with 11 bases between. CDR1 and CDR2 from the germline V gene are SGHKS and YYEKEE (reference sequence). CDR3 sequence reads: CASSRARGYGYTF. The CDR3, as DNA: TGTGCCAGCAGCCGAGCTAGGGGCTATGGCTACACCTTC.